The 18 T cell receptor beta chains in this list originate from one sample, sequenced in a study of beta chain features in type 1 diabetes. What was sequenced were expressed TCRB transcripts, since all of the isolated RNA had been reverse transcribed. Profiling relied on immunoSEQ multiplex PCR, and the TCRdb table lists in-frame clones only, not all of them. The sample shows roughly 500,000 clones, 11% of them seen only once. The sequenced sample consisted of naive CD4+ T cells from blood. The receptors derive from a woman between 18 and 29 years old in good health.

The CDR3 coding sequence is TGTGCCAGTACGAACAGGGAAGACGAGCAGTACTTC. Encoded protein: CASTNREDEQYF. The chain employs TRBV19 and TRBJ2-7; tentatively, D is TRBD1 (6 bases). Deletions cut 7 bases from V and 5 bases from J, with 12 bases between. The CDR3 contains 12 residues. Germline V gene data show CDR1 as LNHDA and CDR2 as SQIVND (reference sequence).

V and J are TRBV14 and TRBJ1-6, with D hard to call. Germline values: CDR1 SGHDN, CDR2 FVKESK. The CDR3 spans 15 residues. V was clipped by 4 bases and J by 0 bases, with 7 bases between them. This chain's CDR3 is CASSPGSSYNSPLHF. The CDR3 DNA follows: TGTGCCAGCAGCCCTGGCAGCTCCTATAATTCACCCCTCCACTTT.

The sample holds a few counts of this clone. This sequence joins TRBV7-9 and TRBJ1-2; 8 nucleotides align to TRBD1. CDR3 size: 16 residues. The germline V gene has CDR1 SEHNR and CDR2 FQNEAQ (reference sequence). Unmatched junction bases numbered 11, after V lost 5 bases and J lost 3 bases. CDR3 amino acids: CASSDPPGGADYGYTF. DNA of the CDR3: TGTGCCAGCAGCGACCCTCCAGGGGGCGCGGACTATGGCTACACCTTC. The full variable domain, with the rest looked up from reference TRBV7-9 and TRBJ1-2, is DTGVSQNPRHKITKRGQNVTFRCDPISEHNRLYWYRQTLGQGPEFLTYFQNEAQLEKSRLLSDRFSAERPKGSFSTLEIQRTEQGDSAMYLCASSDPPGGADYGYTFGSGTRLTVV.

The V call is TRBV5-6, the J call TRBJ1-2; D uncertain. Germline CDR1 SGHDT, CDR2 YYEEEE. This CDR3 is built from 12 residues. Trimming removed 0 bases at V and 12 bases at J, with 12 bases between. The CDR3 coding sequence is TGTGCCAGCAGCTTGGCGGCCTTCACAGACACCTTC. Translated, it gives CASSLAAFTDTF. Variable domain in full (rest from reference TRBV5-6 and TRBJ1-2): DAGVTQSPTHLIKTRGQQVTLRCSPKSGHDTVSWYQQALGQGPQFIFQYYEEEERQRGNFPDRFSGHQFPNYSSELNVNALLLGDSALYLCASSLAAFTDTFGSGTRLTVV.

This clone showed up just a few times. The rearrangement uses TRBV5-1 and TRBJ2-1; possible D gene TRBD2, 5 bases. V shed 8 bases and J shed 6 bases, with 21 bases lying between them. CDR1 and CDR2 (germline): SGHRS, YFSETQ. There are 15 residues in the CDR3. CDR3 sequence: CASSVGANRVNEQFF. The CDR3 bases are TGCGCCAGTAGCGTAGGAGCTAACCGGGTCAATGAGCAGTTCTTC.

The chain uses TRBV9 and TRBJ2-7; D not resolved. This CDR3 is 13 amino acids long. Per the germline V gene, CDR1 is SGDLS and CDR2 is YYNGEE. Trimming took off 4 bases at V and 2 bases at J, with 10 bases between the two ends. The DNA of the CDR3 is TGTGCCAGCAGCCCTCGGACCGCCTACGAGCAGTACTTC. Amino acid sequence: CASSPRTAYEQYF.

The sample holds a few counts of this clone. This chain's CDR3 is CASSVRTDTQYF. The CDR3 DNA reads as TGTGCCAGCAGTGTTCGCACAGATACGCAGTATTTT. The rearrangement joins TRBV2 to TRBJ2-3; D unresolved. CDR1 is SNHLY, CDR2 FYNNEI, per germline. The V end was cut by 4 bases, the J end by 1 base, with 3 bases between. This CDR3 has 12 amino acids.

The CDR3 nucleotides are TGCAGCGTTAGACAGGGCCTGAATGAAAAACTGTTTTTT. Amino acid sequence: CSVRQGLNEKLFF. V usage is TRBV29-1 and J usage is TRBJ1-4, with 7 nucleotides matching TRBD1. The CDR3 extends over 13 amino acids. From germline, CDR1 is SQVTM and CDR2 ANQGSEA. With V trimmed by 5 bases and J by 5 bases, 5 bases remained unmatched.

The sample holds a few counts of this clone. This same CDR3 is encoded by further DNA sequences in the sample. This rearrangement joins TRBV29-1 to TRBJ2-3; D is possibly TRBD1 (6 bases). This CDR3 has 13 amino acids. Germline V gene sequence: CDR1 SQVTM, CDR2 ANQGSEA. V shed 6 bases and J shed 2 bases, with 12 bases lying between them. The CDR3 sequence is CSVATGITDTQYF. CDR3 bases: TGCAGCGTGGCAACAGGGATCACAGATACGCAGTATTTT.

There are a few counts of this clone. This sequence joins TRBV11-1 and TRBJ2-3; 9 bases align to TRBD2. Germline V gene sequence: CDR1 SGHAT, CDR2 FQDESV (reference sequence). The V gene end was trimmed by 5 bases and the J gene end by 2 bases; junction bases not matched to a gene: 8. This CDR3 spans 16 amino acids. CDR3 loop: CASSARLAVVTDTQYF. The CDR3 DNA reads TGTGCCAGCAGCGCAAGACTAGCGGTAGTCACAGATACGCAGTATTTT.

This clone occurred a few times. The chain has TRBV2 and TRBJ2-7, with 7 bases fitting TRBD1. Germline V CDR1 and CDR2: SNHLY, FYNNEI. J lost 2 bases, V lost 0 bases, and 1 base had no gene match. The CDR3 extends over 14 amino acids. This chain's CDR3 is CASSEAGQTYEQYF. The CDR3 DNA reads as TGTGCCAGCAGTGAAGCGGGACAGACCTACGAGCAGTACTTC.

This clone was counted a few times. The V gene is TRBV19, the J gene TRBJ2-5; D perhaps matches TRBD2 (6 bases). V was trimmed by 7 bases and J by 7 bases, leaving 16 bases between them. Germline V gene lookup returns CDR1 LNHDA and CDR2 SQIVND (reference sequence). The CDR3 totals 13 residues. CDR3 in amino acids: CASKEGEKRTQYF. The DNA for the CDR3 is TGTGCCAGTAAGGAGGGAGAGAAGAGGACCCAGTACTTC.

This chain links TRBV19 with TRBJ2-6; the match to TRBD2 covers 13 bases. This CDR3 comprises 17 residues. In germline, CDR1 is LNHDA, CDR2 SQIVND (reference sequence). Trimming took 10 bases from V and 3 from J; bases not matched to a gene: 9. CDR3 sequence reads: CATGQGLAGVGANVLTF. CDR3 nucleotide sequence: TGTGCCACCGGCCAAGGACTAGCGGGAGTTGGGGCCAACGTCCTGACTTTC.

This clone was recorded at least ten times. The J gene is TRBJ2-1, the V gene TRBV7-9, with 7 bases aligning to TRBD2. Per the germline V gene, CDR1 is SEHNR and CDR2 is FQNEAQ (reference sequence). The CDR3 is made up of 15 amino acids. The ends lost 5 bases at V and 6 bases at J; junction bases unmatched: 10. Written as DNA, the CDR3 is TGTGCCAGCAGCCCACGATCGCAGCGGGGCAATGAGCAGTTCTTC. Translating gives CASSPRSQRGNEQFF.

The chain uses TRBV7-6 and TRBJ1-2; D ambiguous. The germline CDR1 and CDR2 sequences are SGHVS and FNYEAQ. The V end lost 3 bases, the J end lost 0 bases, and 11 bases lay between the germline ends. The CDR3 sequence is 15 residues long. This chain's CDR3 is CASSFPADTNYGYTF. Written as DNA, the CDR3 is TGTGCCAGCAGCTTTCCGGCAGATACTAACTATGGCTACACCTTC.

Only a few counts were recorded for this clone. This sequence joins TRBV6-6 and TRBJ2-7; D uncertain. Trimming shortened V by 5 bases and J by 6 bases, and 23 bases separated the two germline ends. Germline CDR1 and CDR2: MNHNY and SVGAGI (reference sequence). CDR3 size: 16 residues. This CDR3 reads CASSPIPRLVAVEQYF. CDR3 bases: TGTGCCAGCAGTCCAATCCCCCGGCTAGTGGCGGTCGAGCAGTACTTC.

The genes are TRBV27 and TRBJ2-5; D may be TRBD1 or TRBD2 (5 bases each). Germline CDR1 is MNHEY and CDR2 is SMNVEV (reference sequence). CDR3 size: 16 residues. The V end was cut by 0 bases, the J end by 7 bases, with 18 bases between. This CDR3 is CASSLSTSVTGGTQYF. CDR3 in DNA: TGTGCCAGCAGTTTATCGACATCGGTTACTGGGGGGACCCAGTACTTC.

This clone was counted only a few times. V is TRBV2 and J is TRBJ2-1; a weak D match, TRBD2 (5 bases). The V gene's germline CDR1 is SNHLY and CDR2 FYNNEI. V lost 7 bases and J lost 6, with 7 bases in between. The CDR3 is 11 residues long. Here the CDR3 reads CASTGFNEQFF. Here the CDR3 DNA reads TGTGCCAGCACGGGATTCAATGAGCAGTTCTTC.